The T cell receptor beta chain under discussion was sequenced for a study of metastatic and nonmetastatic thyroid tumors. Study summary: Repertoire comparisons spanned blood and tumor or nodule tissue from malignant and benign thyroid patients.

In this sample, this clone turned up many times. The germline gives CDR1 SGHTA, CDR2 FQGTGA. The junction had 8 bases not matched to a gene; V was cut back by 3 bases and J by 7 bases. The CDR3 is made up of 15 amino acids. From the PCR reads, TCRdb re-called clones with MiXCR. This sample has some 41,000 clones, with 3.2% found just once. No patient received treatment before thyroid surgery. Specimen: blood. The origin of this receptor is a female donor with papillary thyroid cancer or a benign thyroid nodule (not recorded which). Some clones in this sample may be carry-over from other donors' samples. The chain has TRBV7-3 and TRBJ2-1; 8 nucleotides line up with TRBD2. The CDR3 nucleotides are TGTGCCAGCAGCTTCCGGGAGGGTGGGAGGAATGAGCAGTTCTTC. Translating it yields CASSFREGGRNEQFF.